The clone carrying this TCR beta chain was seen at least ten times. Its antigen is undetermined. The sample originates from a study of T-cell reconstitution after alpha-beta-depleted transplantation in children. Study outcomes and limitations: Counts and diversity of T cells one year after transplant came mostly from newly produced T cells. In patients about two months after transplant, alpha-beta T cells reportedly arose from several hundred expanded graft clones. From surviving recipient T cells and thymic progenitors came the high day-60 TCRbeta diversity observed in some patients.

This CDR3 region has 19 residues. A library of TCRbeta sequences, prepared with unique molecular identifiers, was generated. One entry per CDR3 protein results from TCRdb running MiXCR on the PCR reads. The table lists roughly 790,000 distinct CDR3 sequences, about 16% of them singletons, with 5% in the top ten. The genes are TRBV21-1 and TRBJ2-7; the listed D gene, TRBD2, was not tested against the DNA. TRBV21-1 is marked as a pseudogene. The clonotype originates from a male patient between 10 and 17 years old who had a stem cell transplant for acute lymphoblastic leukemia, so the T cells may come from the graft donor. This specimen was PBMCs, mostly from graft donor cells, taken 360 days after TCRalphabeta/CD19-depleted stem cell transplant. This CDR3 reads CASSNRRTSGDPHLYEQYF. CDR3 DNA: TGTGCCAGCAGCAACCGTCGGACTAGCGGGGACCCGCATCTTTACGAGCAGTACTTC.